A single sample is the source of the 5 T cell receptor beta chains below, sequenced in a study of T-cell reconstitution after alpha-beta-depleted transplantation in children. Preparation of the TCRbeta library was carried out with unique molecular identifiers. A single record per CDR3 protein comes from TCRdb applying MiXCR to the PCR reads. In the table there are a few hundred thousand distinct CDR3 sequences, roughly 22% of which are singletons. The sample in question was PBMCs from the stem cell graft donor, obtained from the stem cell graft. All receptors come from a human donor who donated a stem cell graft to a child with acute myeloid leukemia.

The chain joins TRBV7-9 to TRBJ2-3; tentatively, D is TRBD1 (6 bases). Germline CDR1 reads SEHNR; CDR2 reads FQNEAQ (reference sequence). The V and J ends lost 4 bases and 10 bases respectively, with 12 bases between them. The length of the CDR3 is 12 residues. Here the CDR3 DNA reads TGTGCCAGCAGCTCTCAGGGGCTGTCGCAGTATTTT. Translating gives CASSSQGLSQYF.

This clonotype was seen a few times. The chain links TRBV6-5 to TRBJ1-4; 8 bases align to TRBD1. CDR1 is MNHEY, CDR2 SVGAGI, per germline. This CDR3 region has 14 residues. Germline trimming cut 7 bases from V and 3 bases from J; bases unmatched to any gene: 4. The CDR3 sequence is CASKPGQANEKLFF. CDR3 DNA sequence: TGTGCCAGCAAGCCGGGACAGGCTAATGAAAAACTGTTTTTT.

V and J are TRBV27 and TRBJ2-1, with TRBD1 identical over 8 bases. Unmatched junction bases numbered 6, after V lost 5 bases and J lost 9 bases. The CDR3 contains 13 residues. Germline V lookup: CDR1 MNHEY, CDR2 SMNVEV (reference sequence). CDR3: CASSKHDRGEQFF. Written as DNA, the CDR3 is TGTGCCAGCAGTAAACACGACAGGGGTGAGCAGTTCTTC.

The sample holds a few counts of this clonotype. V and J are TRBV27 and TRBJ2-7; TRBD2 agrees at 8 bases. The V and J ends lost 6 bases and 5 bases, in that order; junction bases with no gene match: 9. This CDR3 comprises 14 residues. Germline V CDR1 and CDR2: MNHEY, SMNVEV (reference sequence). CDR3 DNA sequence: TGTGCCAGCAGAGCCGGGACTAGTAGTCACGAGCAGTACTTC. This encodes CASRAGTSSHEQYF.

This chain connects TRBV29-1 to TRBJ1-3; TRBD1 might be the D (6 bases). CDR1 and CDR2 (germline): SQVTM, ANQGSEA. V dropped 6 bases and J dropped 7 bases, with 19 bases sitting between them. The CDR3 totals 14 residues. The CDR3: CSVGTRDTDNTIYF. The DNA of the CDR3 is TGCAGCGTAGGGACCAGGGACACCGATAACACCATATATTTT. Filled out from reference TRBV29-1 and TRBJ1-3, the complete variable domain reads SAVISQKPSRDICQRGTSLTIQCQVDSQVTMMFWYRQQPGQSLTLIATANQGSEATYESGFVIDKFPISRPNLTFSTLTVSNMSPEDSSIYLCSVGTRDTDNTIYFGEGSWLTVV.